Below, one TCR beta chain is given with its context. The table lists this clone with a few counts. The specificity of this receptor is unknown. The CDR3 end is not reached by the read, which stops 3 residues before it; the germline J gene fills it in. The sample comes from a study of T cell clonality in common variable immunodeficiency (dated by TCRdb to between 2015 and 2016). Overall results and qualifications from the work: According to the authors, finding the cause of the higher clonality in CVID would require sequencing the repertoires of T cell subpopulations. Patient heterogeneity within the CVID cohort put limits on correlating repertoire features with clinical complications. Healthy controls shared more TCRbeta clones with each other than CVID subjects shared among themselves (p < 0.0001). Although equal DNA input was used, an average of about 81,820 unique sequences per sample was obtained for controls, compared with around 32,000 for CVID samples. Compared with healthy controls, CVID subjects showed increased TCRbeta clonality (t-test p = 0.018), a feature most characteristic of about a third of subjects. Fewer deletions and N-nucleotide insertions were reportedly observed in CVID TCRbeta sequences, and highly modified clones with 13 or more V deletions were reportedly absent from CVID TCRbeta sequences.

Trimmed from V: 3 bases; trimmed from J: 1 base; junction bases lacking a gene match: 13. The cysteine opens and the phenylalanine closes a CDR3 of 19 amino acids. Part of the CDR3 DNA is given, 48 bases translated from base 1. CDR1 and CDR2, per the germline V gene (reference sequence), are LNHDA and SQIVND. Equivalent amounts of genomic DNA from CVID and control samples were used as sequencing input. For every sample, a 60 bp segment covering the rearranged TCRbeta CDR3 region was amplified and then sequenced. TCRbeta amplification used the immunoSEQ assay, a bias-corrected multiplex PCR with high-throughput sequencing. The published analysis was carried out like this. Every unique nucleotide sequence was considered a clone and was annotated with V, D and J genes, copy number and frequency. Sequences were labeled productive if in frame, and non-productive if out of frame or containing stop codons. As previously described, Shannon's entropy was used to calculate clonality. The predicted amino acid sequences of productive clones were used to derive mean CDR3 Kyte-Doolittle hydropathy. Scaled V gene usage was hierarchically clustered using Manhattan distance and complete linkage with the R hclust function. Sharing of clones by CDR3 amino acid sequence was evaluated through resampling of 12 repertoires per group over 100 rounds. The repertoires were searched for approximately 73 published EBV-specific and almost 250 published CMV-specific TCRbeta sequences. A couple of CVID samples that yielded fewer than 10,000 sequences were excluded from the analysis, so roughly 40 CVID repertoires were retained. In its TCRdb copy, this immuneACCESS table keeps in-frame sequences only and misses some clones. Where compared with another copy, unresolved V genes explain less than half of these, and the others have no known cause. That table gives V, J and clone size, and the DNA gave D and trimming. The table puts about 3,400 clones in this sample, none counted just once. The ten largest clonotypes hold 20% to 25% of the sample.

CVID was diagnosed by standard criteria: serum IgG, IgA and/or IgM reduced below normal range, plus specific antibody deficiency. The CVID group comprised around 45 subjects, 15 or so female and some 30 male, aged roughly 8 to 65 years with a mean age of 40. Most CVID patients and most healthy controls were of Caucasian heritage. At the time of study participation, every CVID subject had been on replacement immunoglobulin therapy for at least one year. When blood was collected, none of the CVID subjects were ill or on immunomodulatory or immunosuppressive medication. From each donor, roughly 4.5 to 8.5 ml of heparinized peripheral whole blood was collected. Genomic DNA from adults with common variable immune deficiency (CVID) and from healthy adult controls was the source for sequencing TCRbeta CDR3 repertoires. Diluted blood was density-centrifuged over Hypaque 1077 or Ficoll-Paque to isolate peripheral blood mononuclear cells. Genomic DNA was obtained from unsorted mononuclear cells using either Qiagen column purification or a centrifugation-based method.

This chain joins TRBV19 to TRBJ2-1; TRBD2 lines up with 9 middle nucleotides. The sequence derives from a human donor with common variable immunodeficiency. The sample consisted of peripheral blood mononuclear cells. The CDR3 reads CASSISMGRGGSSYNEQFF. Partial CDR3 DNA: TGTGCCAGTAGTATTTCGATGGGGCGGGGGGGCTCGTCCTACAATGAG.